This TCR beta chain derives from a study of blood T cell repertoires in COVID-19. The overall study: From T cells, B-cell-depleted T cells, or PBMCs came the material, which was cDNA or gDNA.

CDR1 and CDR2 from the germline V gene are SGHRS and YFSETQ. The CDR3 sequence is 15 residues long. The ends lost 0 bases at V and 6 bases at J; junction bases unmatched: 5. Study processing details: Amplifying reference gene primers gave estimates of nucleated cell counts. The method was immunoSEQ multiplex PCR; TCRdb's version includes in-frame clones alone and lacks a portion of them. V, J and clone size were drawn from that table, and D and trimming were deduced from the DNA. The sample consists of approximately 120,000 clones, 75% to 90% of them appearing once. Sequencing input: peripheral blood. The V gene is TRBV5-1, the J gene TRBJ1-5; 8 nucleotides align to TRBD1. The receptor was derived from a woman aged 50 to 60 who had recovered from COVID-19. CDR3 nucleotide sequence: TGCGCCAGCAGCTTGGCGGCAGGGGGCGGTCAGCCCCAGCATTTT. Translation: CASSLAAGGGQPQHF.